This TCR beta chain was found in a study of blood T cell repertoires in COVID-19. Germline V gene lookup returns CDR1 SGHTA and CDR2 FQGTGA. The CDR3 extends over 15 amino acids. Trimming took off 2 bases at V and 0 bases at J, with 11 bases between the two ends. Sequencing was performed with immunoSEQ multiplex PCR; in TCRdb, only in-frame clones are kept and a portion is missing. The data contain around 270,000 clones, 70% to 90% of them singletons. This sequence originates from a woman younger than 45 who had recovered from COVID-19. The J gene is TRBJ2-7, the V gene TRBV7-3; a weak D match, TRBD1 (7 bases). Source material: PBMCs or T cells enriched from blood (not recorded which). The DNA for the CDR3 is TGTGCCAGCAGCTTACAGGGGGGATCCTCCTACGAGCAGTACTTC. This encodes CASSLQGGSSYEQYF.